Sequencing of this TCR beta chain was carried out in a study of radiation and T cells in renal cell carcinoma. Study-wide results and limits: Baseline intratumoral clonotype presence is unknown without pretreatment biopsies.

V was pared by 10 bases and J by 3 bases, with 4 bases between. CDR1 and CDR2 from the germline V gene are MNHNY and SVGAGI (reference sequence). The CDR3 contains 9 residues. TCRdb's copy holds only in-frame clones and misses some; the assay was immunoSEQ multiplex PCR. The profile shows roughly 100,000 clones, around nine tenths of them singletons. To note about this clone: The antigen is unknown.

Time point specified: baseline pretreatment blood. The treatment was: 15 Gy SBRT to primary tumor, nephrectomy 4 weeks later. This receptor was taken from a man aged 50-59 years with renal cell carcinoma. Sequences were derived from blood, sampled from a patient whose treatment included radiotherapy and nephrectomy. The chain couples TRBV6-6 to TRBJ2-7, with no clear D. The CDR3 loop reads CANGYEQYF. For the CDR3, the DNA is TGTGCCAACGGCTACGAGCAGTACTTC.